This T cell receptor (beta chain) is from a study of shared clonotypes between healthy human individuals. Original methodology: Junction-only immunoSEQ data arrived without quality scores, meaning filtering differed. Assay used: immunoSEQ multiplex PCR; TCRdb lists only in-frame clones, some missing. V, J and clone size are taken as reported in that table, and D and trimming were inferred from the DNA itself. The table includes hundreds of thousands of clones, around 79% detected once. General study findings and limits: Sequencing depth was a factor that was expected to affect clonotype sharing among donors. Genetic and exposure-history diversity was limited by the few donors.

V dropped 3 bases and J dropped 3; count of bases not matched to a gene: 2. Per the germline V gene, CDR1 is KGHSH and CDR2 is LQKENI. The CDR3 spans 14 residues. Caucasian adults living in Nashville, Tennessee, provided all samples. For this clone: The antigen is not known. Different DNA sequences within this sample yield the same CDR3.

Sample: PBMCs. The chain couples TRBV18 to TRBJ1-3; 7 bases line up with TRBD1. The sequence came from a woman aged 40 to 55 in good health. Some clones in this sample may be carry-over from other donors' samples. Here the CDR3 reads CASSPGTDGNTIYF. The CDR3 DNA reads as TGTGCCAGCTCACCGGGGACAGATGGAAACACCATATATTTT.